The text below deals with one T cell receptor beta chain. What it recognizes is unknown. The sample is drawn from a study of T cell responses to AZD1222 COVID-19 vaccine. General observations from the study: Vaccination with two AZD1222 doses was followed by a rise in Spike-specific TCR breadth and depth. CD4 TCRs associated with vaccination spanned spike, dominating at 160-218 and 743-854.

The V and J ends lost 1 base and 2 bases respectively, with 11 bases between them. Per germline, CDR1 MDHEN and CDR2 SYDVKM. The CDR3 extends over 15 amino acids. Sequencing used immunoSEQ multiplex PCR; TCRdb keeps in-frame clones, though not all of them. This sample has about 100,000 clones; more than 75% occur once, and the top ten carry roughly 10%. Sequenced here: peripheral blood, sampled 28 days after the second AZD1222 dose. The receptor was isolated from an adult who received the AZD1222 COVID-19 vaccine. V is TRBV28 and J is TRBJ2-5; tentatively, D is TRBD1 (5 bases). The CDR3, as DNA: TGTGCCAGCAGTTTATCGGGCAGGGTGCAAGAGACCCAGTACTTC. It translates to CASSLSGRVQETQYF. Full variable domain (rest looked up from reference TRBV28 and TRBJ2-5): DVKVTQSSRYLVKRTGEKVFLECVQDMDHENMFWYRQDPGLGLRLIYFSYDVKMKEKGDIPEGYSVSREKKERFSLILESASTNQTSMYLCASSLSGRVQETQYFGPGTRLLVL.